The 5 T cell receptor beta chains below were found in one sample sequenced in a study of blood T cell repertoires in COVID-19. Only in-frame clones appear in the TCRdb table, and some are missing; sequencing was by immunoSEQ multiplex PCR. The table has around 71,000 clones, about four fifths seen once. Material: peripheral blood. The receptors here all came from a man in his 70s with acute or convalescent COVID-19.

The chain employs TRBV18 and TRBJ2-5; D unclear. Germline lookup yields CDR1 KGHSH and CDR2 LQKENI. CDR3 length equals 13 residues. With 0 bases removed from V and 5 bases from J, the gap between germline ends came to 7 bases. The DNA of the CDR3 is TGTGCCAGCTCACCACCGGCCAGGGAGACCCAGTACTTC. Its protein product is CASSPPARETQYF.

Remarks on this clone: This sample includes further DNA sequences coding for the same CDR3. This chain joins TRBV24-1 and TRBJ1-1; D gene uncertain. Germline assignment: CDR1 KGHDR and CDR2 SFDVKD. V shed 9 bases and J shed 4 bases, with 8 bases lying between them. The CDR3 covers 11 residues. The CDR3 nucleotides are TGTGCCACCCGGGGTGCCACTGAAGCTTTCTTT. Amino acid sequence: CATRGATEAFF.

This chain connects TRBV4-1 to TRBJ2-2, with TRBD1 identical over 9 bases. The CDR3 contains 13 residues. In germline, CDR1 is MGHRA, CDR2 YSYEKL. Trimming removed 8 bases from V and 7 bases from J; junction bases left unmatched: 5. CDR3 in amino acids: CASRQGVNGELFF. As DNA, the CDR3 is TGCGCCAGCCGACAGGGGGTCAACGGGGAGCTGTTTTTT.

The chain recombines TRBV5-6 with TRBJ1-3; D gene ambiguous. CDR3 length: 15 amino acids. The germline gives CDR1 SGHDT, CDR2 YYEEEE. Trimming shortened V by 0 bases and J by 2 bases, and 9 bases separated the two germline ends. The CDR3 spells CASSLERVAGNTIYF. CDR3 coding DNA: TGTGCCAGCAGCTTGGAGAGGGTGGCTGGAAACACCATATATTTT. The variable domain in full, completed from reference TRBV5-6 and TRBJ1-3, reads DAGVTQSPTHLIKTRGQQVTLRCSPKSGHDTVSWYQQALGQGPQFIFQYYEEEERQRGNFPDRFSGHQFPNYSSELNVNALLLGDSALYLCASSLERVAGNTIYFGEGSWLTVV.

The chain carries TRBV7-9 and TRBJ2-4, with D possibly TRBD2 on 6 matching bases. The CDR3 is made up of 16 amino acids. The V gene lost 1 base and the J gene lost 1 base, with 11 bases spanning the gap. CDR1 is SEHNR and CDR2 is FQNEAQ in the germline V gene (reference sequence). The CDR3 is CASSLGRGMAKNIQYF. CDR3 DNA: TGTGCCAGCAGCTTAGGGCGGGGAATGGCCAAAAACATTCAGTACTTC.